These 14 T cell receptor beta chains share one sample of origin, sequenced in a study of regulatory T cells in long-lasting Graves disease. Time point meaning: persistent/refractory GD, antithyroid drugs over 5 years with positive TRAb. PBMC RNA served as the TCR library source. Building of the TCR beta libraries involved iRepertoire HTBI primers and Arm-PCR of CDR3 regions. MiXCR was run by TCRdb on the multiplex PCR reads, yielding one entry per CDR3 protein. The sample has about 660,000 distinct CDR3 sequences; 30% are singletons. Specimen: peripheral blood mononuclear cells (PBMCs), collected when the disease was refractory, from a patient treated with antithyroid drugs. Every receptor here comes from a female donor with Graves disease.

The V and J genes are TRBV11-2 and TRBJ1-6; tentatively, D is TRBD1 (5 bases). The germline V gene has CDR1 SGHAT and CDR2 FQNNGV. The CDR3 is 15 amino acids. V lost 5 bases and J lost 0, with 8 bases in between. The DNA of the CDR3 is TGTGCCAGCAGCCCCAGGGTCTCCTATAATTCACCCCTCCACTTT. This sequence encodes CASSPRVSYNSPLHF. The variable domain in full, with the rest retrieved from reference TRBV11-2 and TRBJ1-6, is EAGVAQSPRYKIIEKRQSVAFWCNPISGHATLYWYQQILGQGPKLLIQFQNNGVVDDSQLPKDRFSAERLKGVDSTLKIQPAKLEDSAVYLCASSPRVSYNSPLHFGNGTRLTVT.

CDR3 loop: CSVGGTESYGYTF. The CDR3 coding sequence is TGCAGCGTTGGTGGGACAGAGTCTTATGGCTACACCTTC. The rearrangement joins TRBV29-1 to TRBJ1-2, with 7 bases identical to TRBD1. Per the germline V gene, CDR1 is SQVTM and CDR2 is ANQGSEA. This CDR3 has 13 residues. J was trimmed by 5 bases and V by 4 bases; bases with no gene match: 7.

This clonotype was detected a few times. V gene TRBV29-1 combines with J gene TRBJ2-7; tentatively, D is TRBD2 (5 bases). Trimming took off 4 bases at V and 0 bases at J, with 10 bases between the two ends. The CDR3 has 13 amino acids. Germline loops: CDR1 SQVTM, CDR2 ANQGSEA. CDR3 in amino acids: CSVGGSSSYEQYF. The CDR3, as DNA: TGCAGCGTTGGCGGGTCGAGCTCCTACGAGCAGTACTTC.

This chain uses TRBV20-1 with TRBJ1-2, with 8 bases fitting TRBD1. V shed 5 bases, J shed 8 bases, and the junction held 1 base outside the gene matches. The CDR3 loop spans 10 amino acids. CDR1 and CDR2 (germline): DFQATT, SNEGSKA (reference sequence). The chain's CDR3 is CSAGTGGYTF. DNA of the CDR3: TGCAGTGCTGGGACAGGAGGCTACACCTTC.

The chain couples TRBV7-9 to TRBJ2-2; possible D gene TRBD1, 6 bases. This CDR3 contains 16 residues. Germline CDR1 and CDR2: SEHNR and FQNEAQ (reference sequence). With 6 bases removed from V and 0 bases from J, the gap between germline ends came to 14 bases. CDR3 DNA sequence: TGTGCCAGCAGACCAAGACGACAGGCGAACACCGGGGAGCTGTTTTTT. It specifies CASRPRRQANTGELFF. Combining the CDR3 with reference TRBV7-9 and TRBJ2-2 gives the whole variable domain DTGVSQNPRHKITKRGQNVTFRCDPISEHNRLYWYRQTLGQGPEFLTYFQNEAQLEKSRLLSDRFSAERPKGSFSTLEIQRTEQGDSAMYLCASRPRRQANTGELFFGEGSRLTVL.

V usage is TRBV19 and J usage is TRBJ1-1; D may be TRBD1 (5 bases). V gave up 3 bases and J gave up 2 bases, with 7 bases separating them. The CDR3 contains 13 residues. Germline CDR1 LNHDA, CDR2 SQIVND (reference sequence). The CDR3 here is CASSIGANTEAFF. The CDR3 DNA reads TGTGCCAGTAGTATCGGGGCAAACACTGAAGCTTTCTTT.

V gene TRBV5-6 combines with J gene TRBJ1-1; D is perhaps TRBD1 (5 bases). Trimming took off 0 bases at V and 3 bases at J, with 12 bases between the two ends. Germline V CDR1 and CDR2: SGHDT, YYEEEE. This CDR3 has 15 residues. CDR3 region: CASSLEYRWDTEAFF. The CDR3 nucleotides are TGTGCCAGCAGCTTGGAGTACAGGTGGGACACTGAAGCTTTCTTT.

This clonotype was seen at least ten times. DNA of the CDR3: TGTGCCAGCAGTGAAGACCCGTCACGAGATGAAAAACTGTTTTTT. This gives the protein CASSEDPSRDEKLFF. The chain couples TRBV2 to TRBJ1-4; D is unresolved. The CDR3 spans 15 residues. CDR1 and CDR2 (germline): SNHLY, FYNNEI. Trimming cost V 1 base and J 6 bases, with 12 bases left between them.

J is TRBJ1-1 and V is TRBV6-1; D perhaps matches TRBD1 (5 bases). The CDR3 sequence is 16 residues long. V dropped 6 bases and J dropped 0 bases, with 17 bases sitting between them. Germline V lookup: CDR1 MNHNS, CDR2 SASEGT. CDR3 bases: TGTGCCAGCAGCCTTCTAGGGGCAGGGATGAACACTGAAGCTTTCTTT. Its protein product is CASSLLGAGMNTEAFF.

This chain links TRBV6-1 with TRBJ1-4, with TRBD1 as a possible D gene (6 bases). The CDR3 is made up of 13 amino acids. The V end lost 5 bases, the J end lost 5 bases, and 9 bases lay between the germline ends. Germline V gene lookup returns CDR1 MNHNS and CDR2 SASEGT. CDR3 residues: CASSITGNEKLFF. In nucleotides, the CDR3 is TGTGCCAGCAGTATTACAGGGAATGAAAAACTGTTTTTT.

V is TRBV10-3 and J is TRBJ1-2; D remains unclear. The V end lost 2 bases, the J end lost 7 bases, and 14 bases lay between the germline ends. The CDR3 extends over 14 amino acids. CDR1 and CDR2 from the germline V gene are ENHRY and SYGVKD. The CDR3 reads CAISEESGWSGYTF. CDR3 in DNA: TGTGCCATCAGTGAGGAGAGCGGGTGGAGTGGCTACACCTTC.

The J gene is TRBJ1-5, the V gene TRBV7-2; maybe TRBD1 (6 bases). Germline loops: CDR1 SGHTA, CDR2 FQGNSA. Trimming stripped 6 bases from V and 5 bases from J, with 14 bases between. This CDR3 has 14 residues. The CDR3 is CASRAEGGHQPQHF. Written as DNA, the CDR3 is TGTGCCAGCAGGGCCGAGGGGGGTCATCAGCCCCAGCATTTT.

The chain combines TRBV13 with TRBJ1-6, with TRBD1 identical over 8 bases. Germline V gene data show CDR1 as PRHDT and CDR2 as FYEKMQ (reference sequence). The junction had 6 bases not matched to a gene; V was cut back by 6 bases and J by 11 bases. The CDR3 totals 13 residues. The CDR3 DNA is TGTGCCAGCAGGTCACAGGGGGGCCCACCCCTCCACTTT. It is translated as CASRSQGGPPLHF.

V is TRBV7-3 and J is TRBJ2-7; D is unclear. V was pared by 2 bases and J by 6 bases, with 14 bases between. This CDR3 has 14 amino acids. Germline V gene lookup returns CDR1 SGHTA and CDR2 FQGTGA. CDR3 loop: CASSLGALPSEQYF. CDR3 DNA sequence: TGTGCCAGCAGCTTAGGAGCACTGCCCTCCGAGCAGTACTTC. Complete variable domain (other parts from reference TRBV7-3 and TRBJ2-7): GAGVSQTPSNKVTEKGKYVELRCDPISGHTALYWYRQSLGQGPEFLIYFQGTGAADDSGLPNDRFFAVRPEGSVSTLKIQRTERGDSAVYLCASSLGALPSEQYFGPGTRLTVT.